These T cell receptor beta chains were read from a single sample in a study of shared clonotypes between healthy human individuals. Sequenced by immunoSEQ multiplex PCR; TCRdb stores in-frame clones only, minus some. The sample has about 2,500,000 clones, around 94% seen once. The sample taken for sequencing was naive CD4+ T cells sorted from blood. The receptor source for this set is a young man in good health. CDR3s include the opening cysteine and the closing phenylalanine or tryptophan. Each record gives: J gene, V gene, D gene, clone size, CDR3 DNA, CDR3 protein. A D gene is named only where the DNA matches it firmly. Clone sizes are given selectively: once, few, many, or a class where the clone is expanded.

TRBJ1-1,TRBV19,.,.,TGTGCCAGTAGTATGGGCAGGGTGAACACTGAAGCTTTCTTT,CASSMGRVNTEAFF
TRBJ2-4,TRBV4-1,TRBD1,.,TGCGCCAGCAGCCAAGATCTATGGACAGGGAACATTCAGTACTTC,CASSQDLWTGNIQYF
TRBJ2-3,TRBV7-6,.,.,TGTGCCAGCAGCTTCACAGGGAGCACAGATACGCAGTATTTT,CASSFTGSTDTQYF
TRBJ2-3,TRBV6-4,.,.,TGTGCCAGCAGTGAAAATCCGCCAGGGGACCCGCATACGCAGTATTTT,CASSENPPGDPHTQYF
TRBJ1-4,TRBV11-2,TRBD1,.,TGTGCCAGCAGCTTGACAGGGAGAGAAAAACTGTTTTTT,CASSLTGREKLFF
TRBJ2-3,TRBV2,TRBD2,once,TGTGCCAGCAGGGTTACTAGCGGGGATGGAGCTCCGCAGTATTTT,CASRVTSGDGAPQYF
TRBJ2-7,TRBV2,.,once,TGTGCCAGCACAGTATTAGCGTCCCGCTCCTACGAGCAGTACTTC,CASTVLASRSYEQYF
TRBJ2-3,TRBV5-1,TRBD2,.,TGCGCCAGCAGCTTGGAGGTAGCGGGGGGGCCGGGAGATACGCAGTATTTT,CASSLEVAGGPGDTQYF
TRBJ2-1,TRBV18,TRBD1,.,TGTGCCAGCCACCGGGACAGGCACAATGAGCAGTTCTTC,CASHRDRHNEQFF
TRBJ2-3,TRBV27,TRBD1,.,TGTGCCAGCAGTCCTCGGGACAGGGGCACAGATACGCAGTATTTT,CASSPRDRGTDTQYF
TRBJ2-3,TRBV10-1,.,.,TGCGCCTCCCAGAGAACTAGCACAGATACGCAGTATTTT,CASQRTSTDTQYF
TRBJ1-6,TRBV19,.,.,TGTGCCAGTAGTATCGGTCCCTCGAATTCACCCCTCCACTTT,CASSIGPSNSPLHF
TRBJ2-7,TRBV6-5,.,.,TGTGCCAGCAGCACCCCCGACAGCGACGAGCAGTACTTC,CASSTPDSDEQYF
TRBJ1-4,TRBV6-1,.,.,TGTGCCAGCAGTGAACCAGGTCGAGGGGAAAAACTGTTTTTT,CASSEPGRGEKLFF
TRBJ2-3,TRBV30,TRBD2,.,TGTGCCTGGAGTGTGGCTAGCGGGGGTGGTGCAGATACGCAGTATTTT,CAWSVASGGGADTQYF
TRBJ2-5,TRBV15,TRBD2,.,TGTGCCACCAGCAGAGGGCACGGGGGGGGAGAGACCCAGTACTTC,CATSRGHGGGETQYF
TRBJ2-7,TRBV6-1,TRBD2,.,TGTGCCAGCTGCAAAGCGGGAGAAGCCTACGAGCAGTACTTC,CASCKAGEAYEQYF
TRBJ2-2,TRBV9,TRBD1,.,TGTGCCAGCAGCGTAGACAGGGGCCCCGGGGAGCTGTTTTTT,CASSVDRGPGELFF
TRBJ2-2,TRBV10-1,.,.,TGCGCCAGTCAGGGTACGAACACCGGGGAGCTGTTTTTT,CASQGTNTGELFF
TRBJ2-7,TRBV7-9,.,.,TGTGCCAGCAGCCGGGGGGGACAGGGCTACGAGCAGTACTTC,CASSRGGQGYEQYF
TRBJ2-7,TRBV10-3,TRBD2,.,TGTGCCATCAGTGGGACTAGCGGCTTCTACGAGCAGTACTTC,CAISGTSGFYEQYF
TRBJ2-1,TRBV9,.,once,TGTGCCAGCAGCGTAGTAAGCGGCGCCCTGTATGAGCAGTTCTTC,CASSVVSGALYEQFF
TRBJ1-1,TRBV11-2,.,once,TGTGCCAGCAGCCTGGGATTCCAGATGAACACTGAAGCTTTCTTT,CASSLGFQMNTEAFF
TRBJ1-5,TRBV28,TRBD1,.,TGTGCCAGCACCCCGGACAGGGACGGTCAGCCCCAGCATTTT,CASTPDRDGQPQHF
TRBJ2-5,TRBV2,TRBD2,.,TGTGCCAGCAGTGAAGCGCGGGCGGGGGGGCTCGGGACCCAGTACTTC,CASSEARAGGLGTQYF
TRBJ2-7,TRBV6-6,.,.,TGTGCCACCTCTAAGAGCTCCTACGAGCAGTACTTC,CATSKSSYEQYF
TRBJ1-6,TRBV25-1,TRBD1,.,TGTGCCAGCAGTGAAGGGTCAGGGGGAAGGTCACCCCTCCACTTT,CASSEGSGGRSPLHF
TRBJ2-7,TRBV6-6,TRBD2,.,TGTGCCAGCAATGGGCGGGAGAGCTCCTACGAGCAGTACTTC,CASNGRESSYEQYF
TRBJ2-3,TRBV7-2,TRBD2,.,TGTGCCAGCAGCTTAGTGGGTAGAGCGGGAGGTGGGAGAGATACGCAGTATTTT,CASSLVGRAGGGRDTQYF
TRBJ2-7,TRBV5-1,.,.,TGCGCCAGCAGCTTGCCTGACAGGTGGGGCTACGAGCAGTACTTC,CASSLPDRWGYEQYF